Sequencing of this T cell receptor beta chain was carried out in a study of cytomegalovirus exposure and HLA in healthy donors (dated by TCRdb to about 2017). Describing the broader study: In an earlier analysis of some 610 of the donors, approximately 300 Gb of sequence data and 90 million to 120 million unique TCR beta sequences from about 190 million T cells were reported. An early release covering roughly 600 HLA-typed donors comprised around 300 gigabases of sequencing data and around 80 million unique TCR sequences. Of the roughly 410 genotyped donors, 75% to 85% were placed in the genetic ancestry cluster associated with self-reported Caucasian donors. The aim of the study was to test whether cataloging public T cell receptors could identify signatures of past pathogen exposure. Using immunosequencing, the study profiled T cell repertoires from roughly 650 subjects and related those repertoires to cytomegalovirus serostatus. Besides the first cohort of 666 subjects, a separate validation cohort made up of over 100 different subjects was used. To predict cytomegalovirus infection status, the study combined high-throughput TCR immunosequencing, statistical association of individual TCRs with disease status, and machine learning. A later analysis re-analyzed previously published TCR beta repertoires from about 730 donors and added high-resolution HLA genotyping to study TCR occurrence patterns. Rather than drawing on any new phenotypic data, the later analysis identified candidate immune exposures from TCR beta sequences and the way those sequences occurred across donors. An earlier analysis of approximately 630 of the donors applied high-throughput TCR beta sequencing to assess whether each TCR beta V gene segment acted as functional or pseudogenic. Donor age, sex, ethnicity and CMV serostatus were collected together with the repertoire data. A later genetic analysis used genome-wide SNP genotypes for about 65% of the 666 donors, treating that subset as a discovery cohort. Every repertoire in the discovery cohort had been generated on one and the same sequencing platform. HLA typing included class I and class II loci at four-digit resolution. The number of typed donors differed by locus: about 629-630 for A, B, C, DRB1 and DQB1; some 500 for DQA1; some 590 for DPA1; and around 490 for DPB1. About 5 DR-DQ haplotypes were handled as single units for association and clustering, since linkage in the cohort was strong. Among about 400 genotyped donors of the cohort, an average of around 240,000 unique TCR beta nucleotide sequences was sequenced per donor, of which 15% to 20% were non-productive.

The cohort comprised 666 healthy bone marrow donors. All cohort members were sampled while nominally healthy, although unrecorded immune exposures were likely present. The donor was CMV seronegative and was included in the group of approximately 350 seronegative cohort members. A peripheral blood sample was collected from each donor, and TCR beta sequencing was performed on peripheral blood mononuclear cells. Genomic DNA was extracted from the blood cell samples with the Qiagen DNeasy Blood Extraction Kit. For this clone: Its antigen has not been determined. No clone much larger than this one lies a single base away; base qualities are absent.

The library was generated by the immunoSEQ multiplex PCR assay. For the multiplex PCR, a mixture combining 60 forward primers for TCR Vbeta segments and 13 reverse primers for TCR Jbeta segments was used. Amplification of the CDR3 region of rearranged TCR beta genes was performed with a multiplex PCR assay on genomic DNA. The amplified TCR beta libraries were sequenced on the Illumina HiSeq System as 87-base-pair reads. The paper's processing steps were these. Across the 640 or so repertoires, a later analysis counted 80 million or so unique TCR beta chains, around 10 million of which were shared by at least two donors. Raw reads were error-corrected and collapsed into unique sequences by a nearest-neighbor algorithm in which closely related sequences were merged to remove PCR and sequencing errors. V, D and J gene segments were assigned by aligning CDR3 sequences to IMGT reference sequences. For a sequence to be retained, at least a six-nucleotide match to both a V gene segment and a J gene segment was required. Rearrangements were called productive when the CDR3 lacked stop codons and stayed in frame with V and J; all others were non-productive. CDR3 was defined according to IMGT convention as the region running from the second conserved V-encoded cysteine to the conserved J-encoded phenylalanine. The earlier analysis of about 500 of the donors excluded sequences that lacked an unambiguous match to a single V gene segment. In an earlier analysis of approximately 560 of the donors, a V segment was called functional when productive rearrangements were above 56.7%, and segregating when the standard deviation between donors exceeded 5%. A statistical classification framework was built for diagnosing cytomegalovirus status from the catalog of TCR beta chain sequences. V and J gene assignment, in a later analysis, came from comparing TCR nucleotide sequences with IMGT/GENE-DB human TR gene sequences. A later analysis assigned CDR3 sequences and most-parsimonious VDJ recombination scenarios with the TCRdist pipeline. In a later analysis, each TCR beta chain was defined by its CDR3 amino acid sequence together with its V-gene family, and reads without a unique V-gene family were excluded. To address suspected cross-contamination and a sequencing artifact, a later analysis removed approximately 590 highly shared, low-generation-probability nucleotide sequences. In a later analysis, a clonal expansion index for each public chain was calculated from normalized within-repertoire ranks of inferred template counts. In a later analysis, generation probabilities were computed with a VDJ recombination model fitted to out-of-frame rearrangements, and the resulting probabilities were checked against IGoR. In a later analysis, hypergeometric tests were used to score TCR-TCR, TCR-HLA and TCR-CMV co-occurrence, with a repertoire-size bias correction applied to TCR pairs. In a later analysis, false discovery rates were estimated by permuting HLA or CMV assignments 20 times. A later analysis grouped co-occurring TCRs with DBSCAN, adding TCRdist sequence similarity when clustering within HLA-allele-positive subsets. Repertoires with fewer than 30,000 or more than 120,000 public chains, plus five repertoires with anomalous nucleotide sharing, were excluded from co-occurrence clustering. Sourced from immuneACCESS, this table was stored by TCRdb with only in-frame sequences that have V and J called. A share of the clones is absent; for the studies checked, an unresolved V gene accounts for under half, and the remainder has no known explanation. V and J calls and clone size are copied from that table; D and trimming were computed from the DNA. The sample yields around 140,000 clones; around 75% were counted once. The ten largest clones add up to 1.5% to 2% of the sample.

V loses 5 bases at its end and J loses 7 bases; junction bases beyond the gene matches: 4. Looking up the germline V gene yields CDR1 MNHNS and CDR2 SASEGT. The CDR3, cysteine through phenylalanine, is 14 amino acids long. CDR3 DNA only is kept here, 42 bases in frame from base 1. General conclusions and limits of the study: Linkage disequilibrium might explain the correlated functional status among segregating V segments, but an unknown experimental factor could not be ruled out. A later genetic analysis associated a missense DCLRE1C variant with V-gene and J-gene trimming of TCR beta chains, and an independent cohort replicated the association. A later genetic analysis reported fewer N-insertions in productive TCRs among donors in an Asian-associated ancestry cluster than the approximately 670-donor mean. When HLA alleles, especially DR and DQ, strongly co-occurred, attributing TCR associations to individual alleles was difficult. A total of 150 to 200 TCR beta chains were listed by the study as associated with cytomegalovirus. This cohort had only TCR beta chains sequenced, and the lack of alpha or paired-chain data limited which features could be detected. A group of highly shared sequence variants was considered likely to be a technical artifact of the sequencing pipeline. A later analysis found that HLA-associated TCR beta chains were more clonally expanded and had lower generation probabilities than equally common non-associated chains. Three of the identified cytomegalovirus-associated TCR beta chains were confirmed in vitro to be specific for cytomegalovirus antigens. An earlier analysis of approximately 570 of the donors showed that most TCR beta V segments appeared in productive rearrangements either about 90% or about 30% of the time, which broadly matched IMGT annotations. A later analysis found that most CMV-associated TCR beta chains appeared HLA-restricted, with HLA associations seemingly driven largely by CMV exposure. Roughly uniform sequencing depth across donors was assumed in presence/absence analyses, although this assumption may not hold. While some public TCRs were present in many individuals, most TCR sequences turned up only very rarely across donors. In a later analysis, TCR association rates were found to vary across HLA loci, with the most associated TCRs seen for DRB1 alleles and the fewest for HLA-C alleles. In a later analysis, some 17,000 TCR beta sequences were associated with specific HLA alleles at a false discovery rate of 0.05. Because some donors lacked HLA typing at each locus, the association tests relied only on the typed subset. Because counts were too low, 15 or so rarely observed V segments, including chromosome 9 orphons, were excluded from the earlier analysis of some 540 of the donors. It was suggested by the authors that the approach could potentially be generalized to other disease states and immunological phenotypes. The classifier was reported to diagnose cytomegalovirus status with high specificity and sensitivity in both the original cohort and the validation cohort. Because the 87-base-pair reads could not distinguish some IMGT-functional V segments, including TRBV6-2 and TRBV6-3, those segments were excluded. A further reported finding was that TCR beta sequences accurately predicted the HLA-A and HLA-B alleles for most subjects in the first cohort. According to a later analysis, parvovirus B19, influenza, CMV and Epstein-Barr virus appeared linked to several top co-occurrence clusters. CMV serostatus was the only immune exposure information available for the cohort.

This sequence originates from a young woman in good health and CMV-seronegative. Recombination joined TRBV6-1 with TRBJ2-2; 10 central bases correspond to TRBD1. Sequencing was carried out using PBMCs. The DNA sequence follows: TGTGCCAGCAGTTGGGACAGGGGCAACGGGGAGCTGTTTTTT. Its protein product is CASSWDRGNGELFF.